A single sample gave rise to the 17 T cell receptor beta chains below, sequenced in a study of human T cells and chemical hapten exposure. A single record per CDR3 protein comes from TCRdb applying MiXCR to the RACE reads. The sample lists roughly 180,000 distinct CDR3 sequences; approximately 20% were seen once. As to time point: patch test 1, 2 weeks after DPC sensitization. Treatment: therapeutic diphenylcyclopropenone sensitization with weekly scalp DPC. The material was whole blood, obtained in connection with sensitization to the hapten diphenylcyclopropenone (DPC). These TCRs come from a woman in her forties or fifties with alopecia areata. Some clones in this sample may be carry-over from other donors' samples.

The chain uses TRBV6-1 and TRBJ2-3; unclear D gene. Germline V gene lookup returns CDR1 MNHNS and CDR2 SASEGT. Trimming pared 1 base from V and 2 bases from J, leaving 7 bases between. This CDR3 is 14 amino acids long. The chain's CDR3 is CASSEDWVTDTQYF. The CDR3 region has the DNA TGTGCCAGCAGTGAAGATTGGGTCACAGATACGCAGTATTTT.

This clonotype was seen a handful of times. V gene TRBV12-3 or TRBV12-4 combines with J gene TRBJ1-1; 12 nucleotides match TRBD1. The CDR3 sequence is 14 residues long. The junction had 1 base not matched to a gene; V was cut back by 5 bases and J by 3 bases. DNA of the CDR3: TGTGCCAGCAGTGGGACAGGGGGCTACACTGAAGCTTTCTTT. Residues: CASSGTGGYTEAFF.

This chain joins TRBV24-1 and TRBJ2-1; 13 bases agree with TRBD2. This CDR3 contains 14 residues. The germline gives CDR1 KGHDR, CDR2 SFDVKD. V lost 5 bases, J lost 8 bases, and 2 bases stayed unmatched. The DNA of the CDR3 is TGTGCCACCAGTGGTACTAGCGGGAGGGATGAGCAGTTCTTC. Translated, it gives CATSGTSGRDEQFF.

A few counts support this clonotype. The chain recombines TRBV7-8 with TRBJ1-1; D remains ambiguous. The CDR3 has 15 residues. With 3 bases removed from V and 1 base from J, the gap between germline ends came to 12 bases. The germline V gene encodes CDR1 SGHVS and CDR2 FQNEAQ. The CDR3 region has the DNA TGTGCCAGCAGCTTCGGTCTCAGTTGGAACACTGAAGCTTTCTTT. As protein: CASSFGLSWNTEAFF.

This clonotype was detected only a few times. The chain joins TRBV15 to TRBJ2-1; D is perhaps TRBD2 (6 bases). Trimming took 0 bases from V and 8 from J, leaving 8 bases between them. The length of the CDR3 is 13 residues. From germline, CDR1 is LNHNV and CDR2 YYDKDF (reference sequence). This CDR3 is CATSRDWGDEQFF. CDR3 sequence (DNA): TGTGCCACCAGCAGAGATTGGGGGGATGAGCAGTTCTTC.

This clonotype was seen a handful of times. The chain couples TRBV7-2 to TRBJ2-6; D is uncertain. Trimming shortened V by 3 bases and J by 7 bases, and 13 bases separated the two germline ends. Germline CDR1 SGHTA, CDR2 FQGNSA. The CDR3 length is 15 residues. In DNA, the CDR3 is TGTGCCAGCAGCTTTTCCCCAGGTTCTGCCAACGTCCTGACTTTC. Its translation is CASSFSPGSANVLTF.

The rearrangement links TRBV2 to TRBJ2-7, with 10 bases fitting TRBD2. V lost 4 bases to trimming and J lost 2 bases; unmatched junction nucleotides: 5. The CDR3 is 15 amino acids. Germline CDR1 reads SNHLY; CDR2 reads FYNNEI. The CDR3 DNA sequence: TGTGCCAGCAGTGGGGTACTAGCGGGAACCTACGAGCAGTACTTC. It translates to CASSGVLAGTYEQYF.

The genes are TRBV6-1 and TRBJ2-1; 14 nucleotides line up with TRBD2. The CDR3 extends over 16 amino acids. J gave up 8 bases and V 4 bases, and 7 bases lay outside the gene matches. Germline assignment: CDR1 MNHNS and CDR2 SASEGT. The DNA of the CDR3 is TGTGCCAGCAGTGCGACTAGCGGGAGGGCCCGTGATGAGCAGTTCTTC. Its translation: CASSATSGRARDEQFF.

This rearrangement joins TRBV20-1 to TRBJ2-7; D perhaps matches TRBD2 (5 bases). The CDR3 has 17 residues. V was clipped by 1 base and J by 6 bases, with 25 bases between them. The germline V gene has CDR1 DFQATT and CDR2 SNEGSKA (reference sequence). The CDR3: CSARGSVTWEIGAEQYF. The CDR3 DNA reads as TGCAGTGCTAGAGGCTCGGTAACATGGGAGATTGGTGCCGAGCAGTACTTC.

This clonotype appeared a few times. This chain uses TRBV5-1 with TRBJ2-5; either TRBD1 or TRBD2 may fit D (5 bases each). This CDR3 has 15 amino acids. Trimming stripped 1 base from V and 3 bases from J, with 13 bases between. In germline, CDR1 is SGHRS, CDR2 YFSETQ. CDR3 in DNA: TGCGCCAGCAGCTTGAGTCTCGGGGCCGAAGAGACCCAGTACTTC. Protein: CASSLSLGAEETQYF.

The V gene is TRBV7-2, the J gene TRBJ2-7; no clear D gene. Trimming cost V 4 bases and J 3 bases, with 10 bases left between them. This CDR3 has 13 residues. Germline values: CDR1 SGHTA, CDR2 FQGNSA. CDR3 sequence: CASSSGPFYEQYF. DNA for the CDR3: TGTGCCAGCAGCTCCGGACCCTTCTACGAGCAGTACTTC.

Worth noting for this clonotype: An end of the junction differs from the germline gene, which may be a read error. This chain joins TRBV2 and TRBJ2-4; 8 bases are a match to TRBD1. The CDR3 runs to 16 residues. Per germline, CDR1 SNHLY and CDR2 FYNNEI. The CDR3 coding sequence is TGTGCCAGTAGTGGCAGGGGGCAAGCAGCCAAAAACATTCAGTACTTC. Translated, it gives CASSGRGQAAKNIQYF.

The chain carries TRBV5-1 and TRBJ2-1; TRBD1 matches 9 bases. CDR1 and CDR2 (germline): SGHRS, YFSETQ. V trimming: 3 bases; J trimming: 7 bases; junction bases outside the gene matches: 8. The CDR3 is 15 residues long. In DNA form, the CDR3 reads TGCGCCAGCAGCTCCAGTCCCGGGACAGGGAATGAGCAGTTCTTC. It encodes CASSSSPGTGNEQFF.

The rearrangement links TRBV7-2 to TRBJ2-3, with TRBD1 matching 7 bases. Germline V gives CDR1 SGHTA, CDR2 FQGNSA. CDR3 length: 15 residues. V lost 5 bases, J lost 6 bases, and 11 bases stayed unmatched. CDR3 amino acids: CASSLTLTGVDTQYF. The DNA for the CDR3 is TGTGCCAGCAGCCTCACTCTAACAGGGGTGGATACGCAGTATTTT.

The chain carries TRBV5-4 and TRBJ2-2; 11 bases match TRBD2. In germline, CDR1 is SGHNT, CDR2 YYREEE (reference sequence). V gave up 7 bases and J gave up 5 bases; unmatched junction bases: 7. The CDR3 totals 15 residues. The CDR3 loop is CASGKGLAETGELFF. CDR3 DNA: TGTGCCAGCGGAAAGGGACTAGCGGAGACCGGGGAGCTGTTTTTT.

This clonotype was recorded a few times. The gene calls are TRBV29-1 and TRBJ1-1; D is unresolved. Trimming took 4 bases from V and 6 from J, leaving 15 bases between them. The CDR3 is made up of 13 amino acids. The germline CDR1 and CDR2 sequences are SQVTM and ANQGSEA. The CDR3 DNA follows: TGCAGCGTTGGCGGGGTCCTACAAGCTGAAGCTTTCTTT. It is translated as CSVGGVLQAEAFF.

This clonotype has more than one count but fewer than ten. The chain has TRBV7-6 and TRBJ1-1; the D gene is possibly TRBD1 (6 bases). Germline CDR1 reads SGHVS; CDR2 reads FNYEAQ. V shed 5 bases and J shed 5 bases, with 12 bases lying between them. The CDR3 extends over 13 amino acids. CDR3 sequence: CASSEQGWTEAFF. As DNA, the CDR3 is TGTGCCAGCAGCGAGCAGGGGTGGACTGAAGCTTTCTTT.